This T cell receptor beta chain appears in the sequencing data of a study of glioma-infiltrating T cells after dendritic cell vaccination (TCRdb year 2016). Background on the whole study: The cohort included some 15 glioblastoma patients drawn from Phase I and II dendritic cell vaccination trials, of whom 9 were newly diagnosed and 6 had recurrent disease. Autologous tumor lysate-pulsed dendritic cell vaccination was administered to the patients between the early 2000s and the early 2010s. The vaccine consisted of monocyte-derived dendritic cells cultured approximately seven days with IL-4 and GM-CSF, then pulsed overnight with autologous tumor lysate. Each patient got three intradermal injections of the dendritic cell vaccine, spaced at biweekly intervals, in the arm below the axilla. Deep sequencing of TCR beta CDR3 regions was used to quantify tumor-infiltrating lymphocyte content and compare tumor and blood repertoires in dendritic cell-vaccinated glioblastoma patients. Survival after dendritic cell vaccination was correlated with TCR sequencing metrics, including TIL content and tumor-blood repertoire overlap. The full study reports these points: After dendritic cell vaccination, a higher estimated pretreatment TIL content predicted longer time to progression and longer overall survival. The cohort was small and heterogeneous, only a few patients had full blood and tumor sets, and even fewer had initial-recurrent tumor pairs. The three-group TCR overlap response model was characterized as speculative, and prospective validation of the model was stated to be required. TCR clonality showed no direct relationship with survival, which suggests that a diverse polyclonal response may matter.

Using the immunoSEQ assay, TCRB CDR3 regions were amplified from roughly 1.9 micrograms of genomic DNA, or from all available DNA when less than that was on hand. For multiplex PCR, 60 forward primers for TCR V beta segments and 13 reverse primers for J beta segments were used. To estimate the number of reads per starting template, synthetic control templates were added to each sample at limiting dilution. The Illumina HiSeq System generated 87 bp sequencing reads. In the authors' own workflow: PCR and sequencing errors were removed by merging closely related sequences with a nearest neighbor algorithm. TCR overlap was measured as the percentage of unique tumor TCR beta sequences also present in the same patient's peripheral blood. Entries here come from immuneACCESS through TCRdb and include only in-frame sequences with V and J called. Some clones fail to appear in such tables; in the studies checked, an unresolved V gene covers under half of the shortfall, and the cause of the remainder is unknown. That table supplies the V and J calls and clone size; D and trimming were determined from the DNA. A total of around 58,000 clones appear in this sample, approximately 78% of them only once. Under 10% of the sample rests with the top ten.

With regard to this clone: Its antigen is unknown. The sample holds no much larger clone one base away, and base qualities are not on file.

Patients were selected for having adequate residual fresh-frozen tumor tissue and more than two years of available survival data. Molecular status otherwise varied across the glioblastoma patients, but none of them carried an isocitrate dehydrogenase mutation. PBMC were collected before vaccination, two weeks after the third vaccination, and at tumor progression when it occurred. The Qiagen DNeasy Blood extraction Kit was used to extract genomic DNA. Specimen: blood, collected before dendritic cell vaccination. The sequence was obtained from a human donor with glioblastoma.

The CDR3 protein sequence reads: CASSFYLNEQFF. Read as DNA, the sequence is TGTGCCAGCAGCTTTTATCTGAATGAGCAGTTCTTC. The chain is encoded by TRBV7-2 joined to TRBJ2-1, with no confident D gene call. V and J are truncated by 3 bases and 7 bases respectively, leaving an intervening sequence of 7 bases. The germline V gene specifies SGHTA as CDR1 and FQGNSA as CDR2. Including cysteine and phenylalanine, the CDR3 has 12 amino acids. The DNA shown is the 36-base CDR3, in frame from base 1.